One sample yielded the 9 T cell receptor beta chains listed below, sequenced in a study of T cells in localized non-small cell lung cancer. Data came from immunoSEQ multiplex PCR; TCRdb stores just in-frame clones and leaves some out. The data show over 20,000 clones, approximately 85% seen once. Sequencing used peripheral blood mononuclear cells, obtained before any cancer treatment. These receptors were obtained from a male donor at least 60 years old with stage II lung adenocarcinoma.

The rearrangement uses TRBV5-1 and TRBJ2-3; tentative D call: TRBD2 (5 bases). This CDR3 spans 18 amino acids. Trimming cost V 4 bases and J 2 bases, with 23 bases left between them. CDR1 is SGHRS and CDR2 is YFSETQ in the germline V gene. CDR3 nucleotides: TGCGCCAGCAGCCCAATATCACTAGGTGGCGGAATCACAGATACGCAGTATTTT. It encodes CASSPISLGGGITDTQYF. The full variable domain, rest sourced from reference TRBV5-1 and TRBJ2-3, is KAGVTQTPRYLIKTRGQQVTLSCSPISGHRSVSWYQQTPGQGLQFLFEYFSETQRNKGNFPGRFSGRQFSNSRSEMNVSTLELGDSALYLCASSPISLGGGITDTQYFGPGTRLTVL.

CDR3 residues: CASSDPTNEKLFF. Written as DNA, the CDR3 is TGTGCCAGCAGTGACCCAACTAATGAAAAACTGTTTTTT. The V and J genes are TRBV6-4 and TRBJ1-4; D not resolved. The CDR3 sequence is 13 residues long. From germline, CDR1 is MRHNA and CDR2 SNTAGT. The germline V and J ends were trimmed by 2 bases and 0 bases, with 1 base remaining between them.

The genes are TRBV28 and TRBJ2-4; weak D call: TRBD2 (5 bases). Germline CDR1 and CDR2: MDHEN and SYDVKM. The germline V and J ends were trimmed by 3 bases and 0 bases, with 12 bases remaining between them. The CDR3 extends over 16 amino acids. The CDR3 DNA follows: TGTGCCAGCAGTTTGGAGGTTACTCTAGCCAAAAACATTCAGTACTTC. It translates to CASSLEVTLAKNIQYF.

The chain joins TRBV19 to TRBJ1-2, with 9 bases identical to TRBD1. With 8 bases clipped from V and 2 bases from J, the junction kept 3 bases outside the gene matches. The CDR3 sequence is 13 residues long. Germline values: CDR1 LNHDA, CDR2 SQIVND (reference sequence). CDR3 in amino acids: CASLGTGNYGYTF. CDR3 sequence (DNA): TGTGCCAGTCTTGGGACAGGGAACTATGGCTACACCTTC.

The V gene is TRBV15, the J gene TRBJ2-1, with D perhaps matching TRBD2 (6 bases). This CDR3 has 14 amino acids. The V and J ends lost 1 base and 10 bases respectively, with 14 bases between them. Germline V gene data show CDR1 as LNHNV and CDR2 as YYDKDF (reference sequence). Here the CDR3 reads CATSRGDSVPEQFF. The CDR3 bases are TGTGCCACCAGCAGAGGGGACTCGGTTCCCGAGCAGTTCTTC.

The V call is TRBV5-1, the J call TRBJ1-1; the D gene is possibly TRBD1 (5 bases). Germline CDR1 SGHRS, CDR2 YFSETQ. Trimming took off 4 bases at V and 3 bases at J, with 25 bases between the two ends. The CDR3 spans 18 residues. The CDR3 sequence: CASSLGGLMGGGYTEAFF. The CDR3 bases are TGCGCCAGCAGCCTAGGAGGACTTATGGGGGGAGGGTACACTGAAGCTTTCTTT.

This chain joins TRBV11-2 and TRBJ2-3, with a weak D call TRBD2 (6 bases). In germline, CDR1 is SGHAT, CDR2 FQNNGV. The V and J ends lost 0 bases and 6 bases respectively, with 10 bases between them. The CDR3 runs 14 residues. The DNA of the CDR3 is TGTGCCAGCAGCTTAGATCAAGGGAGGGATACGCAGTATTTT. It yields the protein CASSLDQGRDTQYF.

The chain is built from TRBV2 and TRBJ1-2; D possibly corresponds to TRBD1 (6 bases). The CDR3 consists of 14 residues. Trimming left V 1 base short and J 4 bases short, with 10 bases between. Germline V CDR1 and CDR2: SNHLY, FYNNEI. CDR3 in amino acids: CASSEVGHRYGYTF. The CDR3 DNA reads as TGTGCCAGCAGTGAAGTGGGACACCGCTATGGCTACACCTTC.

The rearrangement links TRBV6-7 to TRBJ2-6; D remains unclear. TRBV6-7 counts as an open reading frame of uncertain function. The length of the CDR3 is 20 residues. V gave up 0 bases and J gave up 0 bases, with 18 bases separating them. CDR3 sequence: CASSYSKDKGLSSGANVLTF. The CDR3 nucleotides are TGTGCCAGCAGTTACTCTAAGGATAAGGGCCTTAGCTCTGGGGCCAACGTCCTGACTTTC.